Following are 21 T cell receptor beta chains from one sample sequenced in a study of control samples from healthy donors and cancer patients. Repertoires were generated with immunoSEQ multiplex PCR, while TCRdb's copy carries only in-frame clones and drops some. The sample includes about 130,000 clones, 85% to 95% of them seen just once. Sequencing input: blood. The receptors were sampled from a man between 18 and 29 years old in good health.

V is TRBV6-5 and J is TRBJ1-4, with D possibly being TRBD1 (6 bases). Looked up from germline, CDR1 is MNHEY and CDR2 is SVGAGI. The length of the CDR3 is 14 residues. V was trimmed by 7 bases and J by 4 bases, leaving 13 bases between them. The CDR3 bases are TGTGCCAGCAACGAACAGGGTTATAATGAAAAACTGTTTTTT. Protein sequence: CASNEQGYNEKLFF.

The J gene is TRBJ2-2, the V gene TRBV7-3, with 9 bases that match TRBD2. This CDR3 comprises 15 residues. With 7 bases clipped from V and 1 base from J, the junction kept 4 bases outside the gene matches. Germline CDR1 SGHTA, CDR2 FQGTGA. CDR3 sequence: CASKPAGGNTGELFF. CDR3 DNA sequence: TGTGCCAGCAAGCCAGCGGGGGGGAACACCGGGGAGCTGTTTTTT.

A single count supports this clone. CDR3 DNA: TGTGCCAGCTCCCCGACTAGCGGGGGCACAGATACGCAGTATTTT. The encoded protein is CASSPTSGGTDTQYF. The chain has TRBV18 and TRBJ2-3, with TRBD2 matching over 11 bases. CDR3 length: 15 amino acids. With V trimmed by 6 bases and J by 1 base, 3 bases remained unmatched. Germline V CDR1 and CDR2: KGHSH, LQKENI.

This chain connects TRBV19 to TRBJ1-1; 10 positions agree with TRBD1. J gave up 3 bases and V 5 bases, and 12 bases lay outside the gene matches. Germline V gene data show CDR1 as LNHDA and CDR2 as SQIVND (reference sequence). The CDR3 extends over 17 amino acids. CDR3 residues: CASSPGTGVPYDTEAFF. DNA for the CDR3: TGTGCCAGTAGTCCCGGGACAGGGGTCCCATATGACACTGAAGCTTTCTTT.

The chain combines TRBV7-9 with TRBJ2-5; D gene ambiguous. With 0 bases removed from V and 2 bases from J, the gap between germline ends came to 10 bases. This CDR3 region has 15 residues. Germline V lookup: CDR1 SEHNR, CDR2 FQNEAQ (reference sequence). The CDR3 DNA reads TGTGCCAGCAGCTTAGCTGGGCGGAATCAAGAGACCCAGTACTTC. This translates into CASSLAGRNQETQYF.

In this sample, this clone turned up once. This chain connects TRBV18 to TRBJ1-2; tentative D call: TRBD1 (5 bases). The V gene lost 3 bases and the J gene lost 8 bases, with 13 bases spanning the gap. The CDR3 loop spans 13 amino acids. CDR1 is KGHSH and CDR2 is LQKENI in the germline V gene. CDR3 nucleotides: TGTGCCAGCTCACCCATAGGGGAGGAGGGCTACACCTTC. The encoded protein is CASSPIGEEGYTF. Drawing the rest from reference TRBV18 and TRBJ1-2, the complete variable domain is NAGVMQNPRHLVRRRGQEARLRCSPMKGHSHVYWYRQLPEEGLKFMVYLQKENIIDESGMPKERFSAEFPKEGPSILRIQQVVRGDSAAYFCASSPIGEEGYTFGSGTRLTVV.

CDR3 DNA: TGTGCCAGCAGCGTAGTGGGGCAGAACACTGAAGCTTTCTTT. The encoded protein is CASSVVGQNTEAFF. The chain combines TRBV9 with TRBJ1-1; the D gene is possibly TRBD1 (5 bases). CDR1 SGDLS and CDR2 YYNGEE come from the germline V gene. V lost 0 bases, J lost 1 base, and 7 bases lay in between. The CDR3 covers 14 residues. The full variable domain, completed using reference TRBV9 and TRBJ1-1, is DSGVTQTPKHLITATGQRVTLRCSPRSGDLSVYWYQQSLDQGLQFLIQYYNGEERAKGNILERFSAQQFPDLHSELNLSSLELGDSALYFCASSVVGQNTEAFFGQGTRLTVV.

This clone was found once. The CDR3 sequence is CASSHKRGGPNTGELFF. The DNA for the CDR3 is TGTGCCAGCAGCCACAAGCGGGGGGGCCCGAACACCGGGGAGCTGTTTTTT. This chain links TRBV7-6 with TRBJ2-2; 10 bases are shared with TRBD2. The CDR3 runs to 17 residues. CDR1 SGHVS and CDR2 FNYEAQ come from the germline V gene. Trimming cost V 5 bases and J 0 bases; bases outside gene matches: 6.

The CDR3 sequence: CASSPRGTNEKLFF. As DNA, the CDR3 is TGCGCCAGCAGCCCCCGGGGAACTAATGAAAAACTGTTTTTT. The genes are TRBV5-1 and TRBJ1-4, with D uncertain. V was cut by 4 bases and J by 1 base, with 8 bases left in between. The CDR3 loop spans 14 amino acids. The germline CDR1 and CDR2 sequences are SGHRS and YFSETQ.

This chain links TRBV7-2 with TRBJ1-1; TRBD1 matches at 7 bases. Germline CDR1 reads SGHTA; CDR2 reads FQGNSA. V lost 3 bases to trimming and J lost 2 bases; unmatched junction nucleotides: 6. The CDR3 length is 15 residues. The chain's CDR3 is CASSLDGTVNTEAFF. The CDR3 DNA is TGTGCCAGCAGCTTGGACGGGACAGTCAACACTGAAGCTTTCTTT.

V gene TRBV6-2 or TRBV6-3 combines with J gene TRBJ2-1; 9 bases are a match to TRBD1. Germline V gene lookup returns CDR1 MNHEY and CDR2 SVGEGT. The V gene end was trimmed by 3 bases and the J gene end by 4 bases; junction bases not matched to a gene: 4. CDR3 size: 15 residues. The CDR3 nucleotides read TGTGCCAGCAGTTATACAGGGGGCGCATACAATGAGCAGTTCTTC. This gives the protein CASSYTGGAYNEQFF.

J is TRBJ1-2 and V is TRBV5-1; a possible D gene is TRBD1 (5 bases). Germline lookup yields CDR1 SGHRS and CDR2 YFSETQ. V was cut by 4 bases and J by 1 base, with 17 bases left in between. CDR3 length equals 16 residues. CDR3 DNA sequence: TGCGCCAGCAGCCCACTGCTGGGACCGCTTAACTATGGCTACACCTTC. This gives the protein CASSPLLGPLNYGYTF.

Turning to this clone: The sample contains more than one DNA sequence encoding this CDR3. V is TRBV19 and J is TRBJ1-6; no clear D gene. V lost 1 base, J lost 7 bases, and 2 bases lay in between. CDR3 size: 12 residues. Germline V gives CDR1 LNHDA, CDR2 SQIVND (reference sequence). CDR3 loop: CASSIGNSPLHF. CDR3 sequence (DNA): TGTGCCAGTAGTATAGGGAATTCACCCCTCCACTTT. The complete variable domain, with remaining parts taken from reference TRBV19 and TRBJ1-6, reads DGGITQSPKYLFRKEGQNVTLSCEQNLNHDAMYWYRQDPGQGLRLIYYSQIVNDFQKGDIAEGYSVSREKKESFPLTVTSAQKNPTAFYLCASSIGNSPLHFGNGTRLTVT.

The V call is TRBV7-9, the J call TRBJ2-7; 8 bases align to TRBD1. The junction had 6 bases not matched to a gene; V was cut back by 1 base and J by 1 base. Germline V CDR1 and CDR2: SEHNR, FQNEAQ (reference sequence). The CDR3 sequence is 16 residues long. In DNA form, the CDR3 reads TGTGCCAGCAGCTTAGGGACAGGGAGCCCGTCCTACGAGCAGTACTTC. This sequence encodes CASSLGTGSPSYEQYF.

This chain links TRBV5-1 with TRBJ2-7, with TRBD1 identical over 8 bases. The CDR3 runs to 13 residues. Germline V gene sequence: CDR1 SGHRS, CDR2 YFSETQ. The V gene end was trimmed by 4 bases and the J gene end by 4 bases; junction bases not matched to a gene: 4. For the CDR3, the DNA is TGCGCCAGCAGCCCGGACAGGGTTTACGAGCAGTACTTC. This translates into CASSPDRVYEQYF.

V gene TRBV12-3 or TRBV12-4 combines with J gene TRBJ1-1; maybe TRBD1 (6 bases). The ends were cut back, 10 bases at V and 1 base at J, with 13 bases in the middle. The CDR3 is made up of 13 amino acids. CDR3 sequence reads: CAITGHPNTEAFF. The CDR3 region has the DNA TGTGCCATTACGGGACACCCGAACACTGAAGCTTTCTTT.

The V and J genes are TRBV27 and TRBJ1-6, with D uncertain. Germline CDR1 MNHEY, CDR2 SMNVEV (reference sequence). The V end lost 5 bases, the J end lost 7 bases, and 9 bases lay between the germline ends. The CDR3 consists of 13 residues. The CDR3 coding sequence is TGTGCCAGCAGTAAAGACGGGAATTCACCCCTCCACTTT. Translating it yields CASSKDGNSPLHF.

The V gene is TRBV5-1, the J gene TRBJ2-3, with 7 bases fitting TRBD1. The CDR3 is 14 amino acids. CDR1 is SGHRS, CDR2 YFSETQ, per germline. The V segment lost 3 bases and the J segment 4 bases; nucleotides outside the gene matches: 5. The CDR3 region is CASSSRTGSDTQYF. The CDR3 nucleotides are TGCGCCAGCAGCTCCCGGACAGGTTCAGATACGCAGTATTTT.

In DNA form, the CDR3 reads TGTGCCAGCAGTTTTGGCGGGACGGATAATTCACCCCTCCACTTT. Translating gives CASSFGGTDNSPLHF. This rearrangement joins TRBV27 to TRBJ1-6; TRBD1 might be the D (5 bases). Germline V CDR1 and CDR2: MNHEY, SMNVEV (reference sequence). The CDR3 loop spans 15 amino acids. Trimming stripped 3 bases from V and 5 bases from J, with 11 bases between.

In this sample, this clone turned up a few times. The rearrangement joins TRBV18 to TRBJ2-3; TRBD2 aligns across 9 bases. From germline, CDR1 is KGHSH and CDR2 LQKENI. The CDR3 sequence is 15 residues long. Trimming took 3 bases from V and 2 from J; bases not matched to a gene: 3. CDR3 DNA: TGTGCCAGCTCACCGACTAGCGGATACACAGATACGCAGTATTTT. Residues: CASSPTSGYTDTQYF.

As for this clone: The sample holds other DNA sequences that translate to the same CDR3. J is TRBJ1-1 and V is TRBV5-1, with D uncertain. The CDR3 spans 13 residues. V was trimmed by 1 base and J by 1 base, leaving 5 bases between them. Looked up from germline, CDR1 is SGHRS and CDR2 is YFSETQ. CDR3 sequence (DNA): TGCGCCAGCAGCTTGCCTGGGAACACTGAAGCTTTCTTT. It yields the protein CASSLPGNTEAFF.